This T cell receptor beta chain was captured by sequencing in a study of T cells in Graves' hyperthyroidism and ophthalmopathy. In the study overall: Prior to any treatment, at the point of initial diagnosis, peripheral blood was collected.

As to this clonotype: Its target is not known.

A lack of ophthalmopathy progression within 18 months defined stable Graves' hyperthyroidism. Study findings and constraints: Using 13 V-J features, a model discriminated ophthalmopathy from stable hyperthyroidism. Researchers found most expanded thyroid clonotypes above 0.001 in blood as well.

Amplification of TCR beta CDR3 regions used RNA as the template. During a first-round RT-PCR of the TCR CDR3, the HTBI primer set was used. TCRdb analysed the multiplex PCR reads with MiXCR anew, one entry per CDR3 protein. Of about 690,000 distinct CDR3 sequences listed, approximately 15% are singletons. V lost 0 bases to trimming and J lost 8 bases, with 9 bases between them. The CDR3 extends over 13 amino acids. CDR1 is LGHDT, CDR2 YNNKEL, per germline (reference sequence). This chain connects TRBV3-1 to TRBJ2-3, with a weak D call TRBD2 (5 bases). Sample: blood. The sequence derives from a man aged 50-59 years with Graves' hyperthyroidism. CDR3 coding DNA: TGTGCCAGCAGCCAAGATCGGGATGGTACGCAGTATTTT. Its protein product is CASSQDRDGTQYF.